The present entry profiles one T cell receptor beta chain with its context. This sample stems from a study of blood T cell repertoires in COVID-19. The CDR3 has 14 amino acids. V lost 0 bases, J lost 2 bases, and 7 bases lay in between. Germline CDR1 is SGHVS and CDR2 is FNYEAQ. Produced via immunoSEQ multiplex PCR; TCRdb's table is partial and in-frame only. Seen here are 150,000 to 200,000 clones, roughly nine tenths observed once, and the top ten hold about 1.9%. This sequence was found in a man aged 18-30 years who had recovered from COVID-19. The sample was peripheral blood. The chain combines TRBV7-6 with TRBJ1-1; D uncertain. The DNA for the CDR3 is TGTGCCAGCAGCTTAGCGCTAGGAAACACTGAAGCTTTCTTT. It yields the protein CASSLALGNTEAFF.